Below are 19 T cell receptor beta chains sequenced from a single sample in a study of blood T cells in healthy people across ages. Primers used in a second PCR of roughly 6 to 11 cycles were a sample-barcoded 5' primer and a J-beta primer mix. TCRdb processed the 5' RACE reads anew with MiXCR; each CDR3 protein has one entry. The data show hundreds of thousands of distinct CDR3 sequences, 40% to 50% seen once. Sequencing input: blood. All receptors come from a man at least 80 years old in good health.

On this clonotype: Germline and junction disagree at one end, which may indicate a read error. The J gene is TRBJ1-2, the V gene TRBV29-1; TRBD1 matches 11 bases. Per germline, CDR1 SQVTM and CDR2 ANQGSEA. CDR3 size: 14 residues. CDR3 sequence (DNA): TGCAGCGTTGAAAGGGACAGGGGGTACTATGACTACACCTTC. The encoded protein is CSVERDRGYYDYTF.

The CDR3 spells CSARDPLPRGHEQFF. In DNA, the CDR3 is TGCAGTGCTAGAGATCCCTTACCACGGGGCCATGAGCAGTTCTTC. The chain joins TRBV20-1 to TRBJ2-1; D tentatively fits TRBD1 or TRBD2 (5 bases each). This CDR3 has 15 amino acids. Trimming cost V 0 bases and J 8 bases, with 17 bases left between them. The germline gives CDR1 DFQATT, CDR2 SNEGSKA (reference sequence).

In its sample, this clonotype was seen a few times. The V gene is TRBV20-1, the J gene TRBJ2-5; TRBD1 is a possible D gene (8 bases). Near its end, the DNA agrees better with TRBJ2-7, so the J call may be wrong. This CDR3 has 12 residues. Per germline, CDR1 DFQATT and CDR2 SNEGSKA (reference sequence). CDR3 nucleotide sequence: TGCAGTGCTGGACAGGGCGGGAGCGAGCAGTACTTC. This codes for CSAGQGGSEQYF.

This clonotype came up a few times. The genes are TRBV7-2 and TRBJ2-7, with unresolved D. The CDR3 covers 13 residues. CDR1 SGHTA and CDR2 FQGNSA come from the germline V gene. V was cut by 3 bases and J by 7 bases, with 13 bases left in between. In DNA form, the CDR3 reads TGTGCCAGCAGCTTCACACAGTACAATGAGCAGTACTTC. Its protein product is CASSFTQYNEQYF.

There are a few counts of this clonotype. V is TRBV29-1 and J is TRBJ2-5; unclear D gene. The germline CDR1 and CDR2 sequences are SQVTM and ANQGSEA. V dropped 4 bases and J dropped 11 bases, with 17 bases sitting between them. CDR3 length: 12 residues. The CDR3 spells CSVAVGNNEQYF. The CDR3 DNA sequence: TGCAGCGTTGCGGTTGGGAACAATGAGCAGTACTTC.

The V call is TRBV20-1, the J call TRBJ2-3; TRBD1 matches at 8 bases. Germline-derived CDR1 and CDR2 are DFQATT and SNEGSKA (reference sequence). Trimming at V came to 0 bases and at J to 2 bases, leaving 16 bases not matched to a gene. The CDR3 is 19 residues long. CDR3 DNA: TGCAGTGCTAGAGACTTTCGACTGGGGACAGGAGTTTTCACAGATACGCAGTATTTT. Protein sequence: CSARDFRLGTGVFTDTQYF.

The V and J genes are TRBV9 and TRBJ2-3; D remains ambiguous. CDR3 length: 16 amino acids. V lost 3 bases to trimming and J lost 2 bases, with 16 bases between them. The germline CDR1 and CDR2 sequences are SGDLS and YYNGEE. The CDR3 bases are TGTGCCAGCAGCGCCCTGTCGACATTACCCACAGATACGCAGTATTTT. Translation: CASSALSTLPTDTQYF.

The chain recombines TRBV3-1 with TRBJ1-1; possibly TRBD1 for D (6 bases). V gave up 1 base and J gave up 1 base, with 7 bases separating them. Germline values: CDR1 LGHDT, CDR2 YNNKEL (reference sequence). This CDR3 spans 14 amino acids. Here the CDR3 reads CASSQATGNTEAFF. The CDR3 nucleotides read TGTGCCAGCAGCCAAGCGACAGGGAACACTGAAGCTTTCTTT.

This clonotype showed up just a few times. The chain is built from TRBV28 and TRBJ2-7; D perhaps matches TRBD2 (6 bases). Germline V gene data show CDR1 as MDHEN and CDR2 as SYDVKM. The V end lost 3 bases, the J end lost 0 bases, and 9 bases lay between the germline ends. The CDR3 spans 14 residues. For the CDR3, the DNA is TGTGCCAGCAGTTTGCACGGGAGCTCCTACGAGCAGTACTTC. Its protein is CASSLHGSSYEQYF.

The chain couples TRBV27 to TRBJ2-1; TRBD2 agrees at 7 bases. In germline, CDR1 is MNHEY, CDR2 SMNVEV (reference sequence). Trimming at V came to 2 bases and at J to 9 bases, leaving 13 bases not matched to a gene. The length of the CDR3 is 16 residues. The CDR3 sequence: CASSLMGRGNPVEQFF. The CDR3 nucleotides are TGTGCCAGCAGTTTAATGGGGCGGGGGAACCCCGTTGAGCAGTTCTTC.

J is TRBJ2-7 and V is TRBV5-6; TRBD1 agrees at 11 bases. CDR1 is SGHDT, CDR2 YYEEEE, per germline. J gave up 6 bases and V 0 bases, and 11 bases lay outside the gene matches. The CDR3 sequence is 17 residues long. The CDR3 is CASSLGTGGRQLAEQYF. In DNA form, the CDR3 reads TGTGCCAGCAGCTTGGGGACAGGGGGCAGGCAACTCGCCGAGCAGTACTTC.

This clonotype was recorded a few times. The V and J genes are TRBV7-2 and TRBJ2-2, with unresolved D. V gave up 7 bases and J gave up 7 bases, with 16 bases separating them. Germline V lookup: CDR1 SGHTA, CDR2 FQGNSA. This CDR3 contains 14 residues. CDR3 bases: TGTGCCAGCACCCTCCTCTCTGCTGGCGGGGAGCTGTTTTTT. Amino acids: CASTLLSAGGELFF.

J is TRBJ2-2 and V is TRBV29-1; D not certain. This CDR3 contains 14 residues. Per germline, CDR1 SQVTM and CDR2 ANQGSEA. V lost 0 bases and J lost 4, with 9 bases in between. CDR3 protein: CSVEEDLPTGELFF. CDR3 DNA sequence: TGCAGCGTTGAAGAAGACCTCCCCACCGGGGAGCTGTTTTTT.

This chain links TRBV6-2 or TRBV6-3 with TRBJ1-2; no clear D. With 6 bases removed from V and 7 bases from J, the gap between germline ends came to 15 bases. This CDR3 is built from 13 residues. From germline, CDR1 is MNHEY and CDR2 SVGEGT. CDR3 loop: CASSRLDFFGYTF. DNA of the CDR3: TGTGCCAGCAGCCGCCTAGATTTTTTTGGCTACACCTTC.

Points on this clonotype: With a much larger clone just one base away, this may be a read error. V is TRBV7-2 and J is TRBJ2-1; 11 bases match TRBD2. The V segment lost 5 bases and the J segment 7 bases; nucleotides outside the gene matches: 19. Germline lookup yields CDR1 SGHTA and CDR2 FQGNSA. There are 19 residues in the CDR3. The CDR3 DNA follows: TGTGCCAGCAGCCCTGCTGCCAGGGGACTAGCGGAGCGGAGGAATGAGCAGTTCTTC. Translating it yields CASSPAARGLAERRNEQFF.

CDR3 sequence reads: CASSLATSSIYEQYF. The CDR3 coding sequence is TGTGCCAGCAGCTTAGCGACTAGCTCAATCTACGAGCAGTACTTC. This chain links TRBV7-2 with TRBJ2-7, with 7 bases aligning to TRBD2. The CDR3 is 15 residues long. V lost 0 bases and J lost 3; bases outside the gene matches: 5. Germline loops: CDR1 SGHTA, CDR2 FQGNSA.

The chain carries TRBV20-1 and TRBJ2-5; TRBD1 matches at 12 bases. The CDR3 runs 14 residues. Germline CDR1 is DFQATT and CDR2 is SNEGSKA (reference sequence). With V trimmed by 5 bases and J by 2 bases, 3 bases remained unmatched. CDR3 region: CSAGTGGYQETQYF. CDR3 in DNA: TGCAGTGCTGGGACAGGGGGCTATCAAGAGACCCAGTACTTC.

This clonotype has a handful of counts. The chain employs TRBV4-2 and TRBJ1-2; 9 bases agree with TRBD1. The CDR3 runs to 16 residues. The ends lost 0 bases at V and 8 bases at J; junction bases unmatched: 10. From germline, CDR1 is LGHNA and CDR2 YNFKEQ. As DNA, the CDR3 is TGTGCCAGCAGCCAAGACCAGGACAGGGGTTCTCGGGGCTACACCTTC. Protein sequence: CASSQDQDRGSRGYTF.

This clonotype was detected only a few times. The chain links TRBV5-6 to TRBJ2-3, with 8 bases matching TRBD1. There are 15 residues in the CDR3. Looked up from germline, CDR1 is SGHDT and CDR2 is YYEEEE. V lost 3 bases, J lost 1 base, and 4 bases stayed unmatched. The CDR3 spells CASSYGQGRTDTQYF. In DNA form, the CDR3 reads TGTGCCAGCAGCTATGGACAGGGACGCACAGATACGCAGTATTTT.